The following is a TCR beta chain sequence with its context. This CDR3 contains 16 residues. Trimming left V 4 bases short and J 1 base short, with 14 bases between. CDR1 is SGHRS and CDR2 is YFSETQ in the germline V gene. Original analysis: The authors estimated nucleated cell counts from reference gene primer amplification. Sequencing was performed with immunoSEQ multiplex PCR; in TCRdb, only in-frame clones are kept and a portion is missing. V and J calls and clone size are given by that table; D and trimming were obtained from the DNA. The sample yields about 70,000 clones, 75% to 90% seen once. These data come from a study of blood T cell repertoires in COVID-19. Across the whole study: Sites across the United States, Italy and Spain contributed samples from acute and convalescent COVID-19. In each case, the material was cDNA or gDNA derived from T cells, B-cell-depleted T cells, or PBMCs.

This sequence joins TRBV5-1 and TRBJ2-2; perhaps TRBD2 as D (5 bases). The TCR originated in a man older than 75 with acute or convalescent COVID-19. Specimen: peripheral blood. The CDR3, as DNA: TGCGCCAGCAGCGCGGTCCGGGGAGAGAACACCGGGGAGCTGTTTTTT. This codes for CASSAVRGENTGELFF.